A selection of T cell receptor beta chains follows, all from one sample in a study of OX40 agonist ivuxolimab in advanced cancers. Sequencing was performed with immunoSEQ multiplex PCR; in TCRdb, only in-frame clones are kept and a portion is missing. The table shows 120,000 or so clones, with roughly 93% occurring only once. Material: CD4+ or CD8+ T cells sorted from blood, obtained in a trial of the OX40 agonist ivuxolimab. These receptors were taken from an adult with an advanced solid tumor such as melanoma, head and neck, liver or kidney cancer. Both conserved end residues are trimmed from each CDR3. Fields, in order: V gene, J gene, D gene, CDR3 protein. D genes are given only for firm matches.

v_gene: TRBV6-5; j_gene: TRBJ2-7; d_gene: -; CDR3aa: ASSYNWRTYEQY
v_gene: TRBV7-2; j_gene: TRBJ2-2; d_gene: TRBD2; CDR3aa: ASQRDGNTGELF
v_gene: TRBV19; j_gene: TRBJ1-1; d_gene: -; CDR3aa: ASSNRAHTEAF
v_gene: TRBV4-3; j_gene: TRBJ1-5; d_gene: -; CDR3aa: ASSQDLPGEINQPQH
v_gene: TRBV2; j_gene: TRBJ2-7; d_gene: TRBD1; CDR3aa: ASSTGTGLEEQY
v_gene: TRBV5-1; j_gene: TRBJ1-4; d_gene: TRBD1; CDR3aa: ASSGSGTGEEKLF
v_gene: TRBV11-2; j_gene: TRBJ2-5; d_gene: -; CDR3aa: ASSWRTALQETQY
v_gene: TRBV5-1; j_gene: TRBJ2-5; d_gene: -; CDR3aa: ASSLGNGETQY
v_gene: TRBV18; j_gene: TRBJ2-5; d_gene: TRBD1; CDR3aa: ASSPTAGQVKDQETQY
v_gene: TRBV9; j_gene: TRBJ1-2; d_gene: -; CDR3aa: ASSVEEGGTRTYGYT
v_gene: TRBV28; j_gene: TRBJ1-1; d_gene: -; CDR3aa: ASSGTVNTEAF
v_gene: TRBV6-5; j_gene: TRBJ2-7; d_gene: -; CDR3aa: ASRRGTNYEQY
v_gene: TRBV9; j_gene: TRBJ2-1; d_gene: TRBD2; CDR3aa: ASSVGGGVYNEQF
v_gene: TRBV5-1; j_gene: TRBJ1-4; d_gene: TRBD1; CDR3aa: ASSLAGTGDEKLF
v_gene: TRBV7-3; j_gene: TRBJ1-1; d_gene: -; CDR3aa: ASSLIRGTEAF
v_gene: TRBV5-1; j_gene: TRBJ1-3; d_gene: -; CDR3aa: ASSLGSQAGNTIY
v_gene: TRBV19; j_gene: TRBJ1-5; d_gene: -; CDR3aa: ASKTRGRGTHKDQPQH
v_gene: TRBV12-5; j_gene: TRBJ1-5; d_gene: TRBD1; CDR3aa: ASGLGQGSQPQH
v_gene: TRBV7-9; j_gene: TRBJ2-2; d_gene: -; CDR3aa: ASSPGPTGELF
v_gene: TRBV11-3; j_gene: TRBJ2-1; d_gene: -; CDR3aa: ASSFTFGGGSYNEQF
v_gene: TRBV5-1; j_gene: TRBJ2-3; d_gene: TRBD2; CDR3aa: ASSLEGDSGVSTDTQY
v_gene: TRBV5-1; j_gene: TRBJ1-2; d_gene: TRBD1; CDR3aa: ASSMTGGADGYT
v_gene: TRBV5-5; j_gene: TRBJ1-1; d_gene: -; CDR3aa: ASSPEGALGTEAF
v_gene: TRBV28; j_gene: TRBJ1-1; d_gene: TRBD1; CDR3aa: ASSLTGGRTEAF
v_gene: TRBV2; j_gene: TRBJ2-6; d_gene: -; CDR3aa: ASSSDLPTSGANVLT
v_gene: TRBV9; j_gene: TRBJ2-7; d_gene: -; CDR3aa: ASSPSLGDKSYEQY
v_gene: TRBV5-1; j_gene: TRBJ2-7; d_gene: TRBD1; CDR3aa: ASSRQTGPGEQY
v_gene: TRBV4-2; j_gene: TRBJ2-5; d_gene: TRBD2; CDR3aa: ASSPSGGGIGETQY
v_gene: TRBV21-1; j_gene: TRBJ2-5; d_gene: -; CDR3aa: ASSPRQGYFYLETQY
v_gene: TRBV5-4; j_gene: TRBJ1-2; d_gene: -; CDR3aa: ASSLESPGVQTGYT
v_gene: TRBV7-6; j_gene: TRBJ2-1; d_gene: -; CDR3aa: ASSRRGAVNEQF
v_gene: TRBV28; j_gene: TRBJ1-5; d_gene: TRBD1; CDR3aa: ANSQGSQPQH
v_gene: TRBV5-1; j_gene: TRBJ1-6; d_gene: -; CDR3aa: ASSLGNQGSPLH
v_gene: TRBV6-6; j_gene: TRBJ2-2; d_gene: -; CDR3aa: ASSPIITGELF
v_gene: TRBV18; j_gene: TRBJ1-1; d_gene: -; CDR3aa: ASSGGMNTEAF
v_gene: TRBV7-9; j_gene: TRBJ2-5; d_gene: TRBD2; CDR3aa: ASSPGTSGQETQY
v_gene: TRBV19; j_gene: TRBJ2-3; d_gene: TRBD2; CDR3aa: ASSSGLAGRTDTQY
v_gene: TRBV7-9; j_gene: TRBJ2-1; d_gene: -; CDR3aa: ASSLLGSAIVDEQF
v_gene: TRBV19; j_gene: TRBJ2-3; d_gene: -; CDR3aa: ASSRADTQY
v_gene: TRBV10-3; j_gene: TRBJ2-2; d_gene: TRBD2; CDR3aa: AISDGTSTGELF
v_gene: TRBV28; j_gene: TRBJ1-3; d_gene: TRBD1; CDR3aa: ASSTGTASGNTIY
v_gene: TRBV15; j_gene: TRBJ2-7; d_gene: -; CDR3aa: ATSPTAGYYEQY
v_gene: TRBV18; j_gene: TRBJ2-1; d_gene: TRBD2; CDR3aa: ASSPQAGGLNEQF
v_gene: TRBV7-9; j_gene: TRBJ2-7; d_gene: -; CDR3aa: ASSFTQLDYEQY
v_gene: TRBV6-1; j_gene: TRBJ2-3; d_gene: TRBD1; CDR3aa: ASSRGQGVYDTQY